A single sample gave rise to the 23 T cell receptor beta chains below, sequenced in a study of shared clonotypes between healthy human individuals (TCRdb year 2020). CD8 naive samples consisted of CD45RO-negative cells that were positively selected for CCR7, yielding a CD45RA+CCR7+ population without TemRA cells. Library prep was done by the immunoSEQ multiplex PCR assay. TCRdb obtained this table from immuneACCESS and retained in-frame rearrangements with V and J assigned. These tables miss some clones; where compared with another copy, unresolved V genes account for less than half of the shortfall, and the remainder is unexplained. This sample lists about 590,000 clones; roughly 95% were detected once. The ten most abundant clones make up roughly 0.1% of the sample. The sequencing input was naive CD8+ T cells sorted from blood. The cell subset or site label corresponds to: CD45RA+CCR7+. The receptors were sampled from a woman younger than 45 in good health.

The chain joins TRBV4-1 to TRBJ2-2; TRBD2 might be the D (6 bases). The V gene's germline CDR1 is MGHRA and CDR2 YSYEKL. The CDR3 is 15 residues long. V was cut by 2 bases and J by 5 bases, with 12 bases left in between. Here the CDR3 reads CASSQPPGGTGELFF. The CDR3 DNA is TGCGCCAGCAGCCAACCACCTGGGGGGACCGGGGAGCTGTTTTTT.

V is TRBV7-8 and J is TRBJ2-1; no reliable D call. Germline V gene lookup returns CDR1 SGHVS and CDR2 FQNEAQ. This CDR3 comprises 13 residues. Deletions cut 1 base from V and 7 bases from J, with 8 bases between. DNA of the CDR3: TGTGCCAGCAGCTTAGGACGGGCTAATGAGCAGTTCTTC. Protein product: CASSLGRANEQFF.

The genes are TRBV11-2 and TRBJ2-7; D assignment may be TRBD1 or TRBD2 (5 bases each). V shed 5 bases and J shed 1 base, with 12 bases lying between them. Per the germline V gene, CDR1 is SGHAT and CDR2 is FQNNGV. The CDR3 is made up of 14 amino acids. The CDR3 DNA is TGTGCCAGCAGCGTTCCGGGACGATCCTACGAGCAGTACTTC. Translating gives CASSVPGRSYEQYF.

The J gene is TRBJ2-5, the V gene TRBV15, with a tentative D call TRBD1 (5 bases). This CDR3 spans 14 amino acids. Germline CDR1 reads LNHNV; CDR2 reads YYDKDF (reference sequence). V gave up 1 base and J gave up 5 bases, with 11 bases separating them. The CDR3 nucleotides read TGTGCCACCAGCAGAGTCCCAGGGCTGGAGACCCAGTACTTC. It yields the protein CATSRVPGLETQYF. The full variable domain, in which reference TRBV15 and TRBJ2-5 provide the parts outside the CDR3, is DAMVIQNPRYQVTQFGKPVTLSCSQTLNHNVMYWYQQKSSQAPKLLFHYYDKDFNNEADTPDNFQSRRPNTSFCFLDIRSPGLGDTAMYLCATSRVPGLETQYFGPGTRLLVL.

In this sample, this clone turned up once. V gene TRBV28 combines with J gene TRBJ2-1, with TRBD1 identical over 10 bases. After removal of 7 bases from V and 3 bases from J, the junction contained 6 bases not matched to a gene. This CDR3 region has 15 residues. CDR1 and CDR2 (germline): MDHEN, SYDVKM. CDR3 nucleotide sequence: TGTGCCAGCAATCCGGGACAGGGGAACTACAATGAGCAGTTCTTC. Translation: CASNPGQGNYNEQFF.

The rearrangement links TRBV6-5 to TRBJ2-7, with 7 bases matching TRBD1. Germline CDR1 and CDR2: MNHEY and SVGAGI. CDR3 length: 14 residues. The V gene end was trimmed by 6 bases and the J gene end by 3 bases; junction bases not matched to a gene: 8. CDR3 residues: CASRSRDSNYEQYF. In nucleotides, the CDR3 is TGTGCCAGCAGATCCCGGGACAGTAACTACGAGCAGTACTTC.

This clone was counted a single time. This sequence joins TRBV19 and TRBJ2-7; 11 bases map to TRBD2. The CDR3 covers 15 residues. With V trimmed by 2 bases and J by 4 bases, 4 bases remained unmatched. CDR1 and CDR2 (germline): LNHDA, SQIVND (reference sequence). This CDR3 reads CASSISASGRYEQYF. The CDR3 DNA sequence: TGTGCCAGTAGTATATCGGCTAGCGGGAGGTACGAGCAGTACTTC.

The DNA for the CDR3 is TGTGCCAGCAGGTTCTGGGGGTCGACCGGGGAGCTGTTTTTT. Protein product: CASRFWGSTGELFF. V is TRBV5-4 and J is TRBJ2-2; D is perhaps TRBD1 or TRBD2 (5 bases each). CDR1 SGHNT and CDR2 YYREEE come from the germline V gene (reference sequence). This CDR3 region has 14 residues. Trimming cost V 5 bases and J 5 bases, with 13 bases left between them.

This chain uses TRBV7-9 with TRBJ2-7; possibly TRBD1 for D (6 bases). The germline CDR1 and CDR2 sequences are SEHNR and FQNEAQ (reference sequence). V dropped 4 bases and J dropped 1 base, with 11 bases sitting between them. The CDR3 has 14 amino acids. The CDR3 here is CASSWDMGSYEQYF. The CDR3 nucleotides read TGTGCCAGCAGCTGGGACATGGGTTCCTACGAGCAGTACTTC.

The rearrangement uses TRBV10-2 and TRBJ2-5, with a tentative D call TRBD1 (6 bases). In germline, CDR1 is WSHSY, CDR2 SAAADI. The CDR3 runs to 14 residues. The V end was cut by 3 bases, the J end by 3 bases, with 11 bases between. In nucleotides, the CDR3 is TGCGCCAGCAGTGATACAGGGTACAAAGAGACCCAGTACTTC. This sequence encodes CASSDTGYKETQYF.

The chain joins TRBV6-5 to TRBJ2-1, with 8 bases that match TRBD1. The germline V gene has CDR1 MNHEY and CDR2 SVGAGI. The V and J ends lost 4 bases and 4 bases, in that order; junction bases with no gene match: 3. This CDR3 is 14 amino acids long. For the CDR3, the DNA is TGTGCCAGCAGTTCAGACAGGGGATACAATGAGCAGTTCTTC. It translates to CASSSDRGYNEQFF.

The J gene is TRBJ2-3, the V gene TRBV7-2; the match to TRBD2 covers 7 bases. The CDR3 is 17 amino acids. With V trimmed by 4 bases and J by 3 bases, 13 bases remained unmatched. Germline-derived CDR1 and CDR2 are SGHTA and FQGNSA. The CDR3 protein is CASSSFVAGEETDTQYF. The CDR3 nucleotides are TGTGCCAGCAGCTCGTTTGTGGCGGGAGAAGAGACAGATACGCAGTATTTT.

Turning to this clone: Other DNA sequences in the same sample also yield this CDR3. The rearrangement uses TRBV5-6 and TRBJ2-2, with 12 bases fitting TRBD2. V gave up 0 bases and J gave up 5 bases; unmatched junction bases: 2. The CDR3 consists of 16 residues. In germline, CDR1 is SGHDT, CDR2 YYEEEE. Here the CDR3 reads CASSLGTSGGTGELFF. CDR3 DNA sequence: TGTGCCAGCAGCTTGGGTACTAGCGGGGGGACCGGGGAGCTGTTTTTT. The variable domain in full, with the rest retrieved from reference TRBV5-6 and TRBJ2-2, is DAGVTQSPTHLIKTRGQQVTLRCSPKSGHDTVSWYQQALGQGPQFIFQYYEEEERQRGNFPDRFSGHQFPNYSSELNVNALLLGDSALYLCASSLGTSGGTGELFFGEGSRLTVL.

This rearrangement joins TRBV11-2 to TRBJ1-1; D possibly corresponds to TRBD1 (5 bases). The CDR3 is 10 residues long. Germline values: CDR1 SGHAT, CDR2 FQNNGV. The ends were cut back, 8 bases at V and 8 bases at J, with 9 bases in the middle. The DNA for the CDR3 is TGTGCCAGCGCGGCAGGGGAAGCTTTCTTT. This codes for CASAAGEAFF.

CDR3 nucleotide sequence: TGTGCCAGCAGCCCGATCGGTCCTACCTATGGCTACACCTTC. This sequence encodes CASSPIGPTYGYTF. This chain links TRBV2 with TRBJ1-2; D uncertain. The V end was cut by 6 bases, the J end by 4 bases, with 15 bases between. CDR1 and CDR2 (germline): SNHLY, FYNNEI. The CDR3 has 14 residues.

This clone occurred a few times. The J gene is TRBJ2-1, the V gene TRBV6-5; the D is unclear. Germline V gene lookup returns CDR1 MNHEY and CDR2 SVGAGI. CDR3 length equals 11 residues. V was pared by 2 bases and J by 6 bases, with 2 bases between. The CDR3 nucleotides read TGTGCCAGCAGTTACCTCAATGAGCAGTTCTTC. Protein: CASSYLNEQFF.

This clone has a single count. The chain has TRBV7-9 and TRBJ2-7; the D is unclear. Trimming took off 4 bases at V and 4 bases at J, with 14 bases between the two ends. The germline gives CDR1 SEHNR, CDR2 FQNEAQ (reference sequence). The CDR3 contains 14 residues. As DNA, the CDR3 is TGTGCCAGCAGCTCCAGTGAGTTGGATTACGAGCAGTACTTC. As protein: CASSSSELDYEQYF.

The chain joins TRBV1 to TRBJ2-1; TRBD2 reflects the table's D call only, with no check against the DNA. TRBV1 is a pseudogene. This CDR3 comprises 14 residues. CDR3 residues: CTSPAGRSYNEQFF. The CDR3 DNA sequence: TGCACCAGCCCCGCGGGGCGCTCCTACAATGAGCAGTTCTTC.

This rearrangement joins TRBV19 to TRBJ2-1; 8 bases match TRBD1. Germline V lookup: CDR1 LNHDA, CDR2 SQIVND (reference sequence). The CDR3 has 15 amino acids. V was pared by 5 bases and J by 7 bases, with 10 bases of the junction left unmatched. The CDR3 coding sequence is TGTGCCAGTAGTGTAACAGGGGGGTTTGATAATGAGCAGTTCTTC. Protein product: CASSVTGGFDNEQFF.

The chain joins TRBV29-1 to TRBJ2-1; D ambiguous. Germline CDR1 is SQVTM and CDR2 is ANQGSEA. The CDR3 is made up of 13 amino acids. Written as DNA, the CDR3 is TGCAGTGCTATAGCCGGAACCTACAATGAGCAGTTCTTC. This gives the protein CSAIAGTYNEQFF.

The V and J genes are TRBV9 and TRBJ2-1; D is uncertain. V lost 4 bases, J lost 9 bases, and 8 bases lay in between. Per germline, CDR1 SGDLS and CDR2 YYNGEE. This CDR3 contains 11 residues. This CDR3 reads CASSFSGEQFF. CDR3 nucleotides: TGTGCCAGCAGCTTTAGTGGTGAGCAGTTCTTC.

CDR3 loop: CASSRGYTEAFF. The CDR3 coding sequence is TGTGCCAGCAGCAGGGGATACACTGAAGCTTTCTTT. The rearrangement joins TRBV28 to TRBJ1-1, with a weak D call TRBD1 (6 bases). Germline V gives CDR1 MDHEN, CDR2 SYDVKM. Trimming took 6 bases from V and 3 from J, leaving 8 bases between them. The CDR3 length is 12 residues.

The CDR3 nucleotides read TGTGCCAGCAGTTCGCCTTTTGGGGGTGAACAGGGTGAAGCTTTCTTT. It codes for CASSSPFGGEQGEAFF. V gene TRBV27 combines with J gene TRBJ1-1; possible D gene TRBD1, 6 bases. The germline V and J ends were trimmed by 4 bases and 7 bases, with 22 bases remaining between them. The CDR3 length is 16 residues. The germline V gene has CDR1 MNHEY and CDR2 SMNVEV (reference sequence).